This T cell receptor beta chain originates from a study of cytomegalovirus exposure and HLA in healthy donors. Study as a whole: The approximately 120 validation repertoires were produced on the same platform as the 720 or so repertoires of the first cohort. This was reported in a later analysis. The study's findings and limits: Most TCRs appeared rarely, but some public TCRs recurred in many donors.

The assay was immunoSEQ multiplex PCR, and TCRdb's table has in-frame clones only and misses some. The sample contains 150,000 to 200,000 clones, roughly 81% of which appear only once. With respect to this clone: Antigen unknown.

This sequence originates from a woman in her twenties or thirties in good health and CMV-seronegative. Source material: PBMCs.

This CDR3 reads CASRDRGYQPQHF. The DNA of the CDR3 is TGTGCCAGCAGGGACAGAGGGTACCAGCCCCAGCATTTT. This chain joins TRBV6-1 and TRBJ1-5; a possible D gene is TRBD1 (6 bases). V was pared by 6 bases and J by 7 bases, with 13 bases between. There are 13 residues in the CDR3. Germline-derived CDR1 and CDR2 are MNHNS and SASEGT.